The 22 T cell receptor beta chains given below trace back to one sample, sequenced in a study of blood T cell repertoires in COVID-19. Using immunoSEQ multiplex PCR, the repertoire was profiled, and TCRdb retains in-frame clones only, with some absent. This sample has over 120,000 clones, with about 90% found just once. Sequencing input: peripheral blood. The receptors were gathered from a woman in her fifties or sixties with acute or convalescent COVID-19.

The chain employs TRBV5-1 and TRBJ2-1; TRBD2 matches at 11 bases. Germline loops: CDR1 SGHRS, CDR2 YFSETQ. CDR3 length: 15 amino acids. The V and J ends lost 3 bases and 6 bases, in that order; junction bases with no gene match: 5. The CDR3 loop reads CASSSTSGSGNEQFF. The DNA of the CDR3 is TGCGCCAGCAGCTCCACTAGCGGGAGTGGCAATGAGCAGTTCTTC.

The chain employs TRBV6-5 and TRBJ2-7; no firm D call. CDR1 MNHEY and CDR2 SVGAGI come from the germline V gene. There are 14 residues in the CDR3. Trimming left V 5 bases short and J 4 bases short, with 15 bases between. DNA for the CDR3: TGTGCCAGCAGTCTTACGCTGTCGGGTTACGAGCAGTACTTC. Protein product: CASSLTLSGYEQYF.

V and J are TRBV25-1 and TRBJ2-5; 8 nucleotides match TRBD2. This CDR3 spans 12 amino acids. With V trimmed by 4 bases and J by 5 bases, 0 bases remained unmatched. The germline V gene has CDR1 MGHDK and CDR2 SYGVNS. The CDR3 DNA reads TGTGCCAGCAGTGCGGGGGGGGAGACCCAGTACTTC. Protein: CASSAGGETQYF.

Worth noting for this clone: Compared with germline, one end of the junction differs, possibly owing to a read error. The chain uses TRBV11-2 and TRBJ2-7; D is unresolved. Germline V gene lookup returns CDR1 SGHAT and CDR2 FQNNGV. The CDR3 contains 8 residues. CDR3 sequence: CASSTSDF. The DNA for the CDR3 is TGTGCCAGCAGCACCTCGGACTTC. Combining the CDR3 with reference TRBV11-2 and TRBJ2-7 gives the whole variable domain EAGVAQSPRYKIIEKRQSVAFWCNPISGHATLYWYQQILGQGPKLLIQFQNNGVVDDSQLPKDRFSAERLKGVDSTLKIQPAKLEDSAVYLCASSTSDFGPGTRLTVT.

This clone was counted between two and nine times. This sequence joins TRBV7-6 and TRBJ2-1; weak D call: TRBD2 (6 bases). The CDR3 sequence is 16 residues long. The V and J ends lost 2 bases and 8 bases respectively, with 19 bases between them. The germline V gene has CDR1 SGHVS and CDR2 FNYEAQ. CDR3 region: CASSLNRSPREHEQFF. CDR3 bases: TGTGCCAGCAGCTTAAATCGGAGTCCCCGGGAGCATGAGCAGTTCTTC.

The chain joins TRBV5-1 to TRBJ1-2, with D possibly matching TRBD1 (6 bases). The germline V gene has CDR1 SGHRS and CDR2 YFSETQ. The CDR3 has 16 residues. V was shortened by 0 bases and J by 0 bases, with 12 bases between the two germline ends. The CDR3, as DNA: TGCGCCAGCAGCTTGGACCTCAGGGGAGCTAACTATGGCTACACCTTC. Its protein product is CASSLDLRGANYGYTF.

This clone occurred once. The genes are TRBV2 and TRBJ1-2; D is unresolved. Germline assignment: CDR1 SNHLY and CDR2 FYNNEI. Trimming cost V 4 bases and J 1 base, with 7 bases left between them. There are 13 residues in the CDR3. The CDR3 sequence is CASSVGFNYGYTF. The CDR3 region has the DNA TGTGCCAGCAGTGTGGGCTTTAACTATGGCTACACCTTC.

V gene TRBV6-4 combines with J gene TRBJ1-5, with D perhaps TRBD1 (6 bases). The V end was cut by 2 bases, the J end by 13 bases, with 12 bases between. Germline loops: CDR1 MRHNA, CDR2 SNTAGT. The CDR3 runs to 12 residues. The CDR3 DNA is TGTGCCAGCAGTGACCAGACAGGAATTCAGCATTTT. This sequence encodes CASSDQTGIQHF.

The chain has TRBV7-3 and TRBJ1-2; 9 bases agree with TRBD1. Germline V gene data show CDR1 as SGHTA and CDR2 as FQGTGA. After removal of 5 bases from V and 0 bases from J, the junction contained 7 bases not matched to a gene. The CDR3 loop spans 16 amino acids. The CDR3 reads CASSPGTGQANYGYTF. The DNA of the CDR3 is TGTGCCAGCAGCCCGGGGACAGGGCAAGCTAACTATGGCTACACCTTC.

CDR3 region: CASRDLDYNQPQHF. The CDR3 DNA follows: TGTGCCAGTAGAGATTTGGACTATAATCAGCCCCAGCATTTT. The V gene is TRBV19, the J gene TRBJ1-5; D unclear. CDR3 size: 14 residues. Germline V lookup: CDR1 LNHDA, CDR2 SQIVND (reference sequence). The V gene lost 6 bases and the J gene lost 4 bases, with 13 bases spanning the gap.

A single count supports this clone. The gene calls are TRBV10-2 and TRBJ2-3, with 9 bases aligning to TRBD2. After removal of 9 bases from V and 2 bases from J, the junction contained 3 bases not matched to a gene. Germline lookup yields CDR1 WSHSY and CDR2 SAAADI. This CDR3 contains 13 residues. As DNA, the CDR3 is TGCGCCAGTATAGCGGGGGACACAGATACGCAGTATTTT. Protein sequence: CASIAGDTDTQYF.

This chain uses TRBV28 with TRBJ2-5; 12 bases line up with TRBD2. The junction had 5 bases not matched to a gene; V was cut back by 5 bases and J by 4 bases. This CDR3 is 15 amino acids long. In germline, CDR1 is MDHEN, CDR2 SYDVKM. CDR3 amino acids: CASSPGLAGSETQYF. For the CDR3, the DNA is TGTGCCAGCAGTCCCGGACTAGCGGGGTCAGAGACCCAGTACTTC.

CDR3 bases: TGTGCCAGCAGTCCCGGGGGACCCAACTACGAGCAGTACTTC. Protein: CASSPGGPNYEQYF. The chain couples TRBV6-5 to TRBJ2-7, with D perhaps TRBD2 (6 bases). Germline CDR1 and CDR2: MNHEY and SVGAGI. Deletions cut 5 bases from V and 3 bases from J, with 14 bases between. CDR3 length: 14 residues.

This clone was seen only once. CDR3 region: CASSLKGSLGYGYTF. Here the CDR3 DNA reads TGTGCCAGCAGCTTGAAAGGGAGTCTCGGCTATGGCTACACCTTC. This chain links TRBV5-8 with TRBJ1-2; D is unclear. V was trimmed by 1 base and J by 4 bases, leaving 14 bases between them. The CDR3 is 15 amino acids. CDR1 is SGHTS and CDR2 is YDEGEE in the germline V gene. The complete variable domain, with remaining parts taken from reference TRBV5-8 and TRBJ1-2, reads EAGVTQSPTHLIKTRGQQATLRCSPISGHTSVYWYQQALGLGLQFLLWYDEGEERNRGNFPPRFSGRQFPNYSSELNVNALELEDSALYLCASSLKGSLGYGYTFGSGTRLTVV.

This chain uses TRBV3-1 (or the pseudogene TRBV3-2) with TRBJ2-7; TRBD2 matches 7 bases. The germline V gene has CDR1 LGHDT and CDR2 YNNKEL (reference sequence). This CDR3 is built from 14 residues. V trimming: 1 base; J trimming: 2 bases; junction bases outside the gene matches: 2. CDR3 residues: CASSQGGGTYEQYF. CDR3 coding DNA: TGTGCCAGCAGCCAAGGGGGGGGGACCTACGAGCAGTACTTC.

The rearrangement links TRBV6-6 to TRBJ2-1, with D perhaps matching TRBD1 (5 bases). This CDR3 comprises 11 residues. CDR1 MNHNY and CDR2 SVGAGI come from the germline V gene (reference sequence). Trimming took off 9 bases at V and 9 bases at J, with 12 bases between the two ends. CDR3 nucleotides: TGTGCCAGTGCAAGGGGCGGTGAGCAGTTCTTC. Its protein product is CASARGGEQFF.

V gene TRBV15 combines with J gene TRBJ1-2; D is unclear. This CDR3 has 15 amino acids. The germline V gene has CDR1 LNHNV and CDR2 YYDKDF (reference sequence). V was shortened by 5 bases and J by 0 bases, with 13 bases between the two germline ends. CDR3 sequence reads: CATSFPLGSNYGYTF. CDR3 bases: TGTGCCACCAGCTTTCCGCTGGGCTCTAACTATGGCTACACCTTC. The whole variable domain, remainder taken from reference TRBV15 and TRBJ1-2, is DAMVIQNPRYQVTQFGKPVTLSCSQTLNHNVMYWYQQKSSQAPKLLFHYYDKDFNNEADTPDNFQSRRPNTSFCFLDIRSPGLGDTAMYLCATSFPLGSNYGYTFGSGTRLTVV.

DNA for the CDR3: TGTGCCAGGGCCCAGGGCTCGAACACCGGGGAGCTGTTTTTT. This codes for CARAQGSNTGELFF. The chain links TRBV2 to TRBJ2-2; possibly TRBD1 for D (5 bases). The CDR3 extends over 14 amino acids. With 9 bases removed from V and 0 bases from J, the gap between germline ends came to 11 bases. CDR1 SNHLY and CDR2 FYNNEI come from the germline V gene.

The chain combines TRBV6-5 with TRBJ2-1; D is ambiguous. The length of the CDR3 is 15 residues. V was pared by 6 bases and J by 0 bases, with 12 bases between. The germline gives CDR1 MNHEY, CDR2 SVGAGI. CDR3 in DNA: TGTGCCAGCAGCATCGGTTCGGGCTCCTACAATGAGCAGTTCTTC. Translation gives CASSIGSGSYNEQFF.

This clone was observed a few times. The chain carries TRBV4-1 and TRBJ2-2; weak D call: TRBD1 (6 bases). The CDR3 extends over 17 amino acids. V lost 2 bases, J lost 0 bases, and 13 bases lay in between. Germline CDR1 MGHRA, CDR2 YSYEKL. The CDR3 DNA sequence: TGCGCCAGCAGCCAATCCTGGAGGACAGCGAACACCGGGGAGCTGTTTTTT. Protein: CASSQSWRTANTGELFF.

This clone was detected only once. The V and J genes are TRBV9 and TRBJ2-3, with TRBD1 matching 10 bases. Germline V gene lookup returns CDR1 SGDLS and CDR2 YYNGEE. The CDR3 extends over 15 amino acids. V shed 3 bases and J 3 bases; nucleotides not matched to a gene: 4. The DNA of the CDR3 is TGTGCCAGCAGCGCCGGGACAGGGGTTACAGATACGCAGTATTTT. Translating it yields CASSAGTGVTDTQYF.

This chain connects TRBV9 to TRBJ2-1, with 14 bases matching TRBD2. This CDR3 spans 18 amino acids. Germline V gene sequence: CDR1 SGDLS, CDR2 YYNGEE. Losses at the gene ends were 4 bases for V and 1 base for J; bases not matched to a gene: 7. The CDR3 sequence: CASSSGTSGRVSYNEQFF. The DNA of the CDR3 is TGTGCCAGCAGCTCCGGGACTAGCGGGAGAGTATCCTACAATGAGCAGTTCTTC.